A selection of T cell receptor beta chains follows, all from one sample in a study of blood T cell repertoires in COVID-19. Sequencing was performed with immunoSEQ multiplex PCR; in TCRdb, only in-frame clones are kept and a portion is missing. This table has about 100,000 clones, around 79% appearing once. Input material: peripheral blood. These receptors were obtained from a woman older than 75 with active or convalescent COVID-19. CDR3s include the opening cysteine and the closing phenylalanine or tryptophan. The order of the fields is J gene, clone size, CDR3 length, D gene, V gene, CDR3 DNA, CDR3 protein. A D gene is named only where the DNA matches it firmly. Rows give clone size only sometimes, using once, few, many, or a class for an expanded clone.

>TRBJ2-7|.|13|.|TRBV6-2/TRBV6-3
TGTGCCAGCAGTTACTCCGGCGGGCACGAGCAGTACTTC
CASSYSGGHEQYF
>TRBJ2-2|.|17|.|TRBV12-2
TGTGCAAGTCGCGTGTATCGCGGGAGGGGGTGCACCGGGGAGCTGTTTTTT
CASRVYRGRGCTGELFF
>TRBJ2-5|once|14|.|TRBV4-2
TGTGCCAGCAGCGTCAGGATGGGCGTAGAGACCCAGTACTTC
CASSVRMGVETQYF
>TRBJ2-1|.|15|TRBD2|TRBV5-1
TGCGCCAGCAGAGGGACTAGCGGCAATAGGAATGAGCAGTTCTTC
CASRGTSGNRNEQFF
>TRBJ1-2|once|15|TRBD1|TRBV6-1
TGTGCCAGCAGTGAAGCAAGACAGGGGAGAGATGGCTACACCTTC
CASSEARQGRDGYTF
>TRBJ2-1|.|13|TRBD2|TRBV18
TGTGCCAGCTCATCCAGACCTAGCGGTGAGCAGTTCTTC
CASSSRPSGEQFF
>TRBJ2-7|.|14|.|TRBV2
TGTGCCAGCAGCCTCCAGCCCTACGGGGGCGAGCAGTACTTC
CASSLQPYGGEQYF
>TRBJ1-1|.|13|.|TRBV5-1
TGTGCCAGCAGCTTCCCGGGGAATCCCGAAGCTTTCTTT
CASSFPGNPEAFF
>TRBJ2-2|.|14|TRBD1|TRBV28
TGTGCCAGCAGTTTAGCGCAGGGGGCCGGGGAGCTGTTTTTT
CASSLAQGAGELFF
>TRBJ2-2|.|15|.|TRBV6-5
TGTGCCAGCAGTTACTCGGAGCTTACTGGCGGGGAGCTGTTTTTT
CASSYSELTGGELFF
>TRBJ2-3|.|15|TRBD1|TRBV6-5
TGTGCCAGCAACCGAGACAGGGGGAGCACAGATACGCAGTATTTT
CASNRDRGSTDTQYF
>TRBJ1-2|few|13|.|TRBV9
TGTGCCAGCAGCTCGGACAGACACTATGGCTACACCTTC
CASSSDRHYGYTF
>TRBJ2-5|.|16|TRBD2|TRBV4-1
TGCGCCAGCAGCCAAGTGGACGGGAGGGTGTTCGAGACCCAGTACTTC
CASSQVDGRVFETQYF
>TRBJ2-7|.|17|TRBD2|TRBV27
TGTGCCAGCAGTCTTGTAGCGGGAGCCCTATCCTCCTACGAGCAGTACTTC
CASSLVAGALSSYEQYF
>TRBJ1-5|.|14|TRBD1|TRBV10-3
TGTGCCATCAGTGTGTACGGGACAGATCAGCCCCAGCATTTT
CAISVYGTDQPQHF
>TRBJ2-7|.|12|.|TRBV2
TGTGCCAGCAGTGAACAAATCTACGAGCAGTACTTC
CASSEQIYEQYF
>TRBJ2-3|.|15|TRBD2|TRBV6-4
TGTGCCAGCAGTCCCCTGACTAGCGGGACAGATACGCAGTATTTT
CASSPLTSGTDTQYF
>TRBJ1-1|.|13|.|TRBV21-1
TGTGCCAGCAGTCAAGGAGGCCCGGCGGGAACTTTCTTT
CASSQGGPAGTFF
>TRBJ2-5|.|15|.|TRBV5-1
TGTGCCAGCAGCTTGTATCCGGGAGAGGGGGAGACCCAGTACTTC
CASSLYPGEGETQYF
>TRBJ1-2|.|15|.|TRBV7-2
TGTGCCAGCAGCTTAGTAACCCAGGGTAACTATGGCTACACCTTC
CASSLVTQGNYGYTF
>TRBJ2-1|.|17|TRBD2|TRBV5-1
TGCGCCAGCAGCATGCGGACTAGCGGGAGCTCCTACAATGAGCAGTTCTTC
CASSMRTSGSSYNEQFF
>TRBJ1-1|.|15|TRBD1|TRBV5-4
TGTGCCAGCAGCTCTACTACACAGGGGGCCACTGAAGCTTTCTTT
CASSSTTQGATEAFF
>TRBJ2-3|.|13|.|TRBV23-1
TGCGCCAGCACCAACAGGAGCACAGATACGCAGTATTTT
CASTNRSTDTQYF
>TRBJ2-4|.|13|.|TRBV3-1/TRBV3-2
TGTGCCAGCAGCCAATCCAGGTTAAACATTCAGTACTTC
CASSQSRLNIQYF
>TRBJ2-1|.|15|TRBD2|TRBV24-1
TGTGCCACCAGTGATCACGGACTAGCCGGCAATGAGCAGTTCTTC
CATSDHGLAGNEQFF
>TRBJ2-1|many|15|TRBD2|TRBV28
TGTGCCAGCAGTTTCCCACTAGCGGGAGGTCATGAGCAGTTCTTC
CASSFPLAGGHEQFF
>TRBJ1-1|.|13|.|TRBV7-2
TGTGCCAGCAGCTTCGGCTCAGGGACTGAAGCTTTCTTT
CASSFGSGTEAFF
>TRBJ1-4|.|12|.|TRBV29-1
TGCAGCGTTGTGGGCATTGATGAAAAACTGTTTTTT
CSVVGIDEKLFF
>TRBJ2-5|.|13|TRBD2|TRBV6-5
TGTGCCAGCAGACAGACTAGCTCTGAGACCCAGTACTTC
CASRQTSSETQYF
>TRBJ1-4|.|13|.|TRBV30
TGTGCCTGGAGAGGTTACAGGGAGGAAAAACTGTTTTTT
CAWRGYREEKLFF
>TRBJ2-5|.|12|.|TRBV29-1
TGCAGCGTTGAATCGGGCGGGGAATCCCAGTACTTC
CSVESGGESQYF
>TRBJ2-3|.|15|.|TRBV20-1
TGCAGTGCTAGTGCGGCGGGTACTAGCACAGATACGCAGTATTTT
CSASAAGTSTDTQYF
>TRBJ2-1|.|13|.|TRBV14
TGTGCCAGCAGCCAAGCTGTCGGGAATGAGCAGTTCTTC
CASSQAVGNEQFF
>TRBJ2-3|.|14|.|TRBV10-3
TGTGCCATCAGCCCCTTCAGCGCAACAGATACGCAGTATTTT
CAISPFSATDTQYF
>TRBJ1-2|many|17|TRBD1|TRBV6-2/TRBV6-3
TGTGCCAGCAGTCCCGGGACAGGGGCAAGAAAAGGCCCTGGCTACACCTTC
CASSPGTGARKGPGYTF
>TRBJ1-4|.|13|TRBD1|TRBV29-1
TGCAGCGTTCTCAGGGGGTTGGATGAAAAACTGTTTTTT
CSVLRGLDEKLFF
>TRBJ2-7|few|15|.|TRBV6-9
TGTGCCAGCAGTTATTCAAGGCCCGGGACCAGGGGTGAGTACTTC
CASSYSRPGTRGEYF
>TRBJ2-5|.|15|TRBD1|TRBV5-1
TGCGCCAGCAGCTTGGGGGACAGGGTTCAAGAGACCCAGTACTTC
CASSLGDRVQETQYF
>TRBJ2-5|.|15|TRBD2|TRBV5-1
TGCGCCAGCAGCTTGCTAGCGGGAGAGGGAGAGACCCAGTACTTC
CASSLLAGEGETQYF
>TRBJ2-1|.|13|.|TRBV6-5
TGTGCCAGCAGGAAGACAGGCGCCAATGAGCAGTTCTTC
CASRKTGANEQFF
>TRBJ2-5|.|16|.|TRBV7-8
TGTGCCAGCAGCTCCAACATGGAGTTAAGGCGAGAGACCCAGTACTTC
CASSSNMELRRETQYF
>TRBJ2-3|.|14|TRBD1|TRBV6-5
TGTGCCAGCAGCCCCGGGACAGGGTTAAATACGCAGTATTTT
CASSPGTGLNTQYF
>TRBJ1-3|.|15|.|TRBV3-1/TRBV3-2
TGTGCCAGCAGCCTCCCGAGGTTCTCTGGAAACACCATATATTTT
CASSLPRFSGNTIYF
>TRBJ2-1|.|14|TRBD2|TRBV6-5
TGTGCCAGCAAGTCAGCGGCACTAGCGGAAGAGCAGTTCTTC
CASKSAALAEEQFF
>TRBJ2-2|few|16|TRBD2|TRBV7-3
TGTGCCAGCAGCTCTCGGGCGGGGGTCGACACCGGGGAGCTGTTTTTT
CASSSRAGVDTGELFF
>TRBJ2-7|.|17|TRBD2|TRBV11-2
TGTGCCAGCAGCTTAGGAGGACTAGCGGGCCCCCCCTACGAGCAGTACTTC
CASSLGGLAGPPYEQYF
>TRBJ2-5|.|16|.|TRBV15
TGTGCCACCAGCAGAGAGCCGTGGCAGGACCAAGAGACCCAGTACTTC
CATSREPWQDQETQYF
>TRBJ2-1|.|17|TRBD2|TRBV7-9
TGTGCCAGCAGCTTAGCACCGGGACTAGCGTCCTACAATGAGCAGTTCTTC
CASSLAPGLASYNEQFF
>TRBJ2-2|.|15|.|TRBV19
TGTGCTACTCACTCCCCTCGGGAGAGGGTCGGGGAGCTGTTTTTT
CATHSPRERVGELFF
>TRBJ2-1|.|16|.|TRBV7-2
TGTGCCAGCAGCTTAGAATTTGGGAGGTGGAAAAATGAGCAGTTCTTC
CASSLEFGRWKNEQFF
>TRBJ2-1|.|17|TRBD2|TRBV4-3
TGCGCCAGCAGCCCTAAGACTAGCGGGAGCTCCTACAATGAGCAGTTCTTC
CASSPKTSGSSYNEQFF
>TRBJ2-7|.|16|TRBD2|TRBV5-6
TGTGCCAGCGCATCCCTGGGACTAGTTCGAACCTACGAGCAGTACTTC
CASASLGLVRTYEQYF
>TRBJ2-3|once|14|TRBD2|TRBV2
TGTGCCAGCATGAGCCTAGCGGGCACAGATACGCAGTATTTT
CASMSLAGTDTQYF
>TRBJ2-7|.|14|TRBD1|TRBV9
TGTGCCAGCAGCCCCGGGACAGGGGCCTACGAGCAGTACTTC
CASSPGTGAYEQYF
>TRBJ1-2|.|13|.|TRBV19
TGTGCCAGTAGTATAGACGGACAGAACGGCTACACCTTC
CASSIDGQNGYTF
>TRBJ2-5|.|13|.|TRBV5-5
TGTGCCAGCAGCTTGGACAGGAAAGAGACCCAGTACTTC
CASSLDRKETQYF
>TRBJ1-5|.|13|.|TRBV2
TGTGCCACCCAAGCCGAATTCGGGCAGCCCCAGCATTTT
CATQAEFGQPQHF
>TRBJ2-2|.|16|.|TRBV5-8
TGTGCCAGCAGCCCCGGGGACAACAGGAACACCGGGGAGCTGTTTTTT
CASSPGDNRNTGELFF
>TRBJ2-2|few|17|TRBD1|TRBV6-2/TRBV6-3
TGTGCCAGCAGTTACTTTCCGGGACAGGGGAAAACCGGGGAGCTGTTTTTT
CASSYFPGQGKTGELFF
>TRBJ2-4|.|19|.|TRBV2
TGTGCCAGCAGTGAAGGGGCAGGGGACCCCTCTTTAGCCAAAAACATTCAGTACTTC
CASSEGAGDPSLAKNIQYF